This TCR beta chain was profiled in a study of beta chain features in type 1 diabetes. General study results and limits: More deletions and fewer insertions at VDJ junctions were seen in type 1 diabetes patients.

In the case of this clone: What it binds is unknown.

Trimming removed 0 bases from V and 7 bases from J; junction bases left unmatched: 6. The germline CDR1 and CDR2 sequences are GTSNPN and SVGIG (reference sequence). This CDR3 spans 13 amino acids. Isolated RNA was reverse transcribed in full, so expressed TCRB transcripts were sequenced. TCRdb keeps only in-frame clones here, not all; method: immunoSEQ multiplex PCR. Among 200,000 to 250,000 clones listed, about 70% were seen once. The sequencing sample was made of naive CD4+ T cells from blood. The origin of this receptor is a man aged 30 to 45 in good health. The chain has TRBV30 and TRBJ2-7, with 7 bases aligning to TRBD1. CDR3: CAWSVSRDSEQYF. Here the CDR3 DNA reads TGTGCCTGGAGTGTGTCCCGGGACAGTGAGCAGTACTTC.